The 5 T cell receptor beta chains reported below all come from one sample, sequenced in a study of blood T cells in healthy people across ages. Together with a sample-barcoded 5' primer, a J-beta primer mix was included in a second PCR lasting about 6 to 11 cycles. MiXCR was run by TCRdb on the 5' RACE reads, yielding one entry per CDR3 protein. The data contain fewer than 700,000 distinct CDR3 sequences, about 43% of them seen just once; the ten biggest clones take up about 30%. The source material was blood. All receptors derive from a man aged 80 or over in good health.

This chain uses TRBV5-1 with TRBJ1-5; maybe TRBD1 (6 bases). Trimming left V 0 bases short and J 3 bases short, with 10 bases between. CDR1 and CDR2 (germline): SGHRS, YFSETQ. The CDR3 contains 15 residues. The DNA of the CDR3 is TGCGCCAGCAGCTTGGCAGGGACAAACAATCAGCCCCAGCATTTT. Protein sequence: CASSLAGTNNQPQHF.

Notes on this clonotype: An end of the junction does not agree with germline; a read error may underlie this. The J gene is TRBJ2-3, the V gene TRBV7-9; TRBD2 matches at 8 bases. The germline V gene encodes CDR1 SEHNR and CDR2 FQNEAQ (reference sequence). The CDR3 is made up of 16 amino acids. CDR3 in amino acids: CASSFSAGGPTDPQYF. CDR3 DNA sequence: TGTGCCAGCAGCTTCTCGGCGGGGGGTCCCACAGATCCGCAGTATTTT.

CDR3 sequence (DNA): TGCAGTGCTCCCCTTAGACGCAACTCTGACAATGAGCAGTTCTTC. This sequence encodes CSAPLRRNSDNEQFF. The V call is TRBV20-1, the J call TRBJ2-1; D call uncertain. Germline CDR1 DFQATT, CDR2 SNEGSKA (reference sequence). Trimming shortened V by 5 bases and J by 5 bases, and 19 bases separated the two germline ends. This CDR3 spans 15 amino acids.

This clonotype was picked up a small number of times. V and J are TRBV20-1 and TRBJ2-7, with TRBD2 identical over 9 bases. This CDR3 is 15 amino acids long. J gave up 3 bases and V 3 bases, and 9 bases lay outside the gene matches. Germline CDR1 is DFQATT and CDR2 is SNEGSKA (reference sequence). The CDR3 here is CSASQTSGPYYEQYF. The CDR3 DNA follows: TGCAGTGCTAGCCAAACTAGCGGGCCCTACTACGAGCAGTACTTC.

The CDR3 sequence is CARISAALYGYTF. The CDR3 DNA follows: TGTGCCCGCATCTCCGCGGCACTCTATGGCTACACCTTC. The rearrangement joins TRBV7-7 to TRBJ1-2; D gene unclear. V lost 11 bases, J lost 4 bases, and 17 bases lay in between. Germline values: CDR1 SSHAT, CDR2 FNYEAQ (reference sequence). This CDR3 region has 13 residues.